The sequence of this T cell receptor beta chain was determined in a study of T cells after yellow fever vaccination. Per germline, CDR1 MNHNS and CDR2 SASEGT. The CDR3 totals 16 residues. Trimming at V came to 5 bases and at J to 9 bases, leaving 13 bases not matched to a gene. General observations from the study: The secondary response showed a weaker magnitude and a faster peak, day 5 versus 15. Contamination by abundant bulk-population clonotypes could be present in FACS-sorted repertoires.

This clonotype was detected a few times. The antigen is unknown. 5'RACE template switching generated TCR cDNA, adding a universal primer site and UMIs. TCRdb passed the 5' RACE reads through MiXCR, listing each CDR3 protein once. The sample carries about 350,000 distinct CDR3 sequences, 8% to 9.5% recorded once. The source is a man aged 18-30 years who received the YFV17D yellow fever vaccine. The starting material was PBMCs, obtained more than 40 days after the first yellow fever vaccination. This chain links TRBV6-1 with TRBJ2-2; 9 nucleotides agree with TRBD2. The CDR3, as DNA: TGTGCCAGCAGTCTGGGCGGGGGGGGCTCCCGGCGGGAGCTGTTTTTT. Protein: CASSLGGGGSRRELFF.